Shown below are 26 T cell receptor beta chains from a single sample sequenced in a study of blood T cell repertoires in COVID-19. Using immunoSEQ multiplex PCR, the repertoire was profiled, and TCRdb retains in-frame clones only, with some absent. The sample has 150,000 to 200,000 clones, 70% to 85% seen once. Sequenced material: PBMCs or T cells enriched from blood (not recorded which). The origin of the receptors is an older woman with acute COVID-19.

This clone has just a few counts. The genes are TRBV6-5 and TRBJ2-1; a possible D gene is TRBD2 (5 bases). The V and J ends lost 1 base and 10 bases respectively, with 17 bases between them. CDR1 is MNHEY, CDR2 SVGAGI, per germline. This CDR3 has 15 residues. CDR3: CASSYFSSRRSEQFF. The CDR3 DNA sequence: TGTGCCAGCAGTTACTTTTCTAGCCGACGATCGGAGCAGTTCTTC.

In its sample, this clone was seen once. The chain has TRBV23-1 and TRBJ2-5; TRBD2 might be the D (6 bases). TRBV23-1 is an open reading frame whose function is uncertain. The CDR3 loop spans 16 amino acids. Trimming removed 4 bases from V and 7 bases from J, with 22 bases in between. CDR3 nucleotides: TGCGCCAGCAGTCTCTCGGGGAGGACTTCCCGGGGGACCCAGTACTTC. Its translation is CASSLSGRTSRGTQYF.

V usage is TRBV30 and J usage is TRBJ2-3, with D possibly matching TRBD2 (5 bases). The germline gives CDR1 GTSNPN, CDR2 SVGIG (reference sequence). The CDR3 extends over 12 amino acids. V shed 2 bases and J shed 9 bases, with 12 bases lying between them. CDR3 bases: TGTGCCTGGAGTACCCCGGGGAAGACGCAGTATTTT. This sequence encodes CAWSTPGKTQYF.

The chain links TRBV11-2 to TRBJ2-7, with D perhaps matching TRBD1 (5 bases). The V gene lost 1 base and the J gene lost 9 bases, with 13 bases spanning the gap. Germline CDR1 and CDR2: SGHAT and FQNNGV. The CDR3 sequence is 13 residues long. The CDR3 loop is CASSLGPPQGQYF. The DNA of the CDR3 is TGTGCCAGCAGCTTAGGGCCCCCCCAGGGGCAGTACTTC. The variable domain in full, completed from reference TRBV11-2 and TRBJ2-7, reads EAGVAQSPRYKIIEKRQSVAFWCNPISGHATLYWYQQILGQGPKLLIQFQNNGVVDDSQLPKDRFSAERLKGVDSTLKIQPAKLEDSAVYLCASSLGPPQGQYFGPGTRLTVT.

The chain employs TRBV28 and TRBJ2-5; possible D gene TRBD1, 5 bases. Looked up from germline, CDR1 is MDHEN and CDR2 is SYDVKM. The CDR3 is 15 amino acids. The germline V and J ends were trimmed by 5 bases and 4 bases, with 17 bases remaining between them. The CDR3, as DNA: TGTGCCAGCAGTACCCTCGGACAATTGGGAGAGACCCAGTACTTC. It encodes CASSTLGQLGETQYF.

The rearrangement joins TRBV20-1 to TRBJ1-1; no reliable D call. This CDR3 contains 11 residues. Germline V gene sequence: CDR1 DFQATT, CDR2 SNEGSKA (reference sequence). The germline V and J ends were trimmed by 6 bases and 8 bases, with 13 bases remaining between them. The CDR3: CSARNQVEAFF. The CDR3 DNA reads TGCAGTGCCAGAAATCAGGTGGAAGCTTTCTTT.

The gene calls are TRBV6-5 and TRBJ2-1; no firm D call. Germline V gives CDR1 MNHEY, CDR2 SVGAGI. V dropped 6 bases and J dropped 5 bases, with 2 bases sitting between them. The CDR3 extends over 10 amino acids. The CDR3 nucleotides read TGTGCCAGCAGCAACAATGAGCAGTTCTTC. It encodes CASSNNEQFF.

V and J are TRBV6-2 or TRBV6-3 and TRBJ1-2, with D unclear. Trimming pared 5 bases from V and 4 bases from J, leaving 17 bases between. The CDR3 is 15 residues long. Germline V gene lookup returns CDR1 MNHEY and CDR2 SVGEGT. The CDR3 DNA sequence: TGTGCCAGCAGTCGATTCAGAGACATCGGCTATGGCTACACCTTC. Translated, it gives CASSRFRDIGYGYTF.

The V and J genes are TRBV11-2 and TRBJ2-1; 8 bases agree with TRBD2. In germline, CDR1 is SGHAT, CDR2 FQNNGV. The CDR3 is made up of 17 amino acids. The V and J ends lost 6 bases and 0 bases, in that order; junction bases with no gene match: 10. The CDR3 spells CASSLLPGGGSYNEQFF. In nucleotides, the CDR3 is TGTGCCAGCAGTCTCCTCCCGGGGGGGGGCTCCTACAATGAGCAGTTCTTC.

This chain uses TRBV19 with TRBJ2-3, with D unclear. Germline V gene lookup returns CDR1 LNHDA and CDR2 SQIVND (reference sequence). The V gene lost 10 bases and the J gene lost 6 bases, with 14 bases spanning the gap. The CDR3 totals 12 residues. CDR3 DNA: TGTGCCACCGCGGAAGGATTTGATACGCAGTATTTT. Translation: CATAEGFDTQYF.

The chain joins TRBV28 to TRBJ1-5; 10 nucleotides match TRBD1. CDR1 is MDHEN and CDR2 is SYDVKM in the germline V gene. With 3 bases clipped from V and 3 bases from J, the junction kept 8 bases outside the gene matches. The CDR3 has 17 residues. CDR3 in amino acids: CASSLPPGTGANQPQHF. CDR3 nucleotide sequence: TGTGCCAGCAGTTTGCCTCCCGGGACAGGGGCCAATCAGCCCCAGCATTTT.

As for this clone: The junction departs from germline at one end; a sequencing error may be responsible. The V call is TRBV19, the J call TRBJ2-3, with a possible D match to TRBD1 (5 bases). Germline CDR1 and CDR2: LNHDA and SQIVND (reference sequence). The CDR3 length is 15 residues. The CDR3 DNA is TGTACCAGTAGGGGCCCCCTGCGCTGGGCAGATACGCAGTATTTT. It codes for CTSRGPLRWADTQYF.

The J gene is TRBJ2-5, the V gene TRBV10-1; 8 bases fit TRBD1. Germline loops: CDR1 WNHNN, CDR2 SYGVQD (reference sequence). V trimming: 5 bases; J trimming: 5 bases; junction bases outside the gene matches: 7. The CDR3 runs to 14 residues. Written as DNA, the CDR3 is TGCGCCAGCAGTCCCGCAGGGGGCTGGGAGACCCAGTACTTC. This codes for CASSPAGGWETQYF.

The CDR3 here is CASSKGGQGTGELFF. The DNA of the CDR3 is TGTGCCAGTAGTAAAGGGGGCCAGGGCACCGGGGAGCTGTTTTTT. V is TRBV19 and J is TRBJ2-2; 7 nucleotides line up with TRBD1. CDR1 and CDR2 from the germline V gene are LNHDA and SQIVND (reference sequence). The CDR3 extends over 15 amino acids. V was pared by 4 bases and J by 4 bases, with 6 bases of the junction left unmatched.

The rearrangement links TRBV29-1 to TRBJ2-7, with TRBD1 matching 10 bases. CDR1 and CDR2 (germline): SQVTM, ANQGSEA. V lost 7 bases to trimming and J lost 2 bases; unmatched junction nucleotides: 5. The CDR3 has 13 amino acids. DNA of the CDR3: TGCAGCGCCGGGACAGGGGACACCTACGAGCAGTACTTC. The encoded protein is CSAGTGDTYEQYF.

The rearrangement links TRBV19 to TRBJ2-5; 8 positions match TRBD1. The CDR3 spans 14 residues. After removal of 7 bases from V and 4 bases from J, the junction contained 8 bases not matched to a gene. CDR1 LNHDA and CDR2 SQIVND come from the germline V gene (reference sequence). The CDR3 protein is CASTSGQGRETQYF. Written as DNA, the CDR3 is TGTGCCAGTACTTCAGGACAGGGTAGAGAGACCCAGTACTTC.

This chain connects TRBV3-1 (or the pseudogene TRBV3-2) to TRBJ2-7; possibly TRBD2 for D (5 bases). The germline CDR1 and CDR2 sequences are LGHDT and YNNKEL (reference sequence). Trimming removed 4 bases at V and 4 bases at J, with 11 bases between. The CDR3 has 13 amino acids. CDR3 sequence: CASSPREGYEQYF. CDR3 sequence (DNA): TGTGCCAGCAGCCCAAGAGAGGGATACGAGCAGTACTTC.

This rearrangement joins TRBV5-6 to TRBJ1-6, with 9 bases aligning to TRBD1. Germline assignment: CDR1 SGHDT and CDR2 YYEEEE. Germline trimming cut 0 bases from V and 11 bases from J; bases unmatched to any gene: 6. The CDR3 contains 15 residues. The CDR3 reads CASSLVATGGAPLHF. CDR3 in DNA: TGTGCCAGCAGCTTGGTGGCGACAGGGGGAGCACCCCTCCACTTT.

This sequence joins TRBV5-1 and TRBJ2-3; 14 bases are a match to TRBD2. Germline values: CDR1 SGHRS, CDR2 YFSETQ. CDR3 size: 17 residues. V lost 2 bases and J lost 0; bases outside the gene matches: 2. The CDR3, as DNA: TGCGCCAGCAGCTTAGGACTAGCGGGAGGAAGCACAGATACGCAGTATTTT. Residues: CASSLGLAGGSTDTQYF.

This sequence joins TRBV19 and TRBJ2-2; possible D gene TRBD1, 6 bases. The CDR3 runs 13 residues. Germline lookup yields CDR1 LNHDA and CDR2 SQIVND (reference sequence). Trimming took off 5 bases at V and 10 bases at J, with 14 bases between the two ends. The CDR3 DNA reads TGTGCCAGTAGTTTTCCGGGACATCCGGAGCTGTTTTTT. It is translated as CASSFPGHPELFF.

The chain uses TRBV27 and TRBJ2-2, with 9 bases that match TRBD1. Per germline, CDR1 MNHEY and CDR2 SMNVEV (reference sequence). The CDR3 runs 14 residues. V lost 7 bases to trimming and J lost 8 bases; unmatched junction nucleotides: 8. The CDR3 bases are TGTGCCAGCACCCGGGACAGGGCCTCTGGGGAGCTGTTTTTT. Protein sequence: CASTRDRASGELFF.

In nucleotides, the CDR3 is TGTGCCAGCAGCCCTACAAGGGGTACGCAGTATTTT. Its translation is CASSPTRGTQYF. The chain couples TRBV9 to TRBJ2-3; possible D gene TRBD1, 5 bases. The CDR3 totals 12 residues. Trimming shortened V by 4 bases and J by 8 bases, and 11 bases separated the two germline ends. Germline V CDR1 and CDR2: SGDLS, YYNGEE.

The chain uses TRBV28 and TRBJ1-5; 11 nucleotides line up with TRBD1. CDR1 is MDHEN and CDR2 is SYDVKM in the germline V gene. The CDR3 is 19 amino acids. The J segment lost 2 bases and the V segment lost 5 bases, leaving 14 bases of the junction unmatched. In nucleotides, the CDR3 is TGTGCCAGCAGTCCGGACAGGGGGCGCGGAAAATTTGGCAATCAGCCCCAGCATTTT. Protein sequence: CASSPDRGRGKFGNQPQHF.

The rearrangement links TRBV5-8 to TRBJ1-5; 7 bases are shared with TRBD1. This CDR3 contains 18 residues. With 3 bases clipped from V and 0 bases from J, the junction kept 12 bases outside the gene matches. CDR1 SGHTS and CDR2 YDEGEE come from the germline V gene. CDR3: CASSWEPTGRISNQPQHF. The CDR3 DNA follows: TGTGCCAGCAGCTGGGAACCGACAGGGCGGATTAGCAATCAGCCCCAGCATTTT.

The table lists this clone with a count of one. The V and J genes are TRBV4-1 and TRBJ2-3, with unresolved D. With 1 base removed from V and 2 bases from J, the gap between germline ends came to 7 bases. Germline-derived CDR1 and CDR2 are MGHRA and YSYEKL. This CDR3 is built from 14 residues. Here the CDR3 reads CASSQVPFTDTQYF. The CDR3 DNA reads TGCGCCAGCAGCCAAGTTCCGTTCACAGATACGCAGTATTTT.

V and J are TRBV19 and TRBJ2-6; D is ambiguous. From germline, CDR1 is LNHDA and CDR2 SQIVND (reference sequence). Trimming pared 6 bases from V and 3 bases from J, leaving 6 bases between. The CDR3 is 13 amino acids. The CDR3 reads CASREVGANVLTF. The CDR3 DNA reads TGTGCCAGTAGAGAGGTTGGGGCCAACGTCCTGACTTTC. The entire variable domain, with the rest obtained from reference TRBV19 and TRBJ2-6, is as follows: DGGITQSPKYLFRKEGQNVTLSCEQNLNHDAMYWYRQDPGQGLRLIYYSQIVNDFQKGDIAEGYSVSREKKESFPLTVTSAQKNPTAFYLCASREVGANVLTFGAGSRLTVL.